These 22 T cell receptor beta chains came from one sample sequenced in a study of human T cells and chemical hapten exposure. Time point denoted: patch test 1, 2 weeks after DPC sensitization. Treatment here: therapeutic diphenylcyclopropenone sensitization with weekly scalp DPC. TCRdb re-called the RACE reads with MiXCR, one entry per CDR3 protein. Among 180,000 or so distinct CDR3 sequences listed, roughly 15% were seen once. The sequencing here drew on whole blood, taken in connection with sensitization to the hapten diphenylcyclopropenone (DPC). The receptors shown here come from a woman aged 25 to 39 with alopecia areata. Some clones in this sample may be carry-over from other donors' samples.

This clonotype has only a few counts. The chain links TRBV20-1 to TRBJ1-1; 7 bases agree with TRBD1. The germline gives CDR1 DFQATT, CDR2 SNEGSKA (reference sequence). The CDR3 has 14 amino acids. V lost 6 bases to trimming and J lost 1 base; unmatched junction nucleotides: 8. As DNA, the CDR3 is TGCAGTGCGGCATACGGACAGGAGAACACTGAAGCTTTCTTT. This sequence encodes CSAAYGQENTEAFF.

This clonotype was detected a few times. CDR3 in DNA: TGTGCCTTTACAGGATCGATATCGTTTGGGGGTGAAGCTTTCTTT. The encoded protein is CAFTGSISFGGEAFF. The chain carries TRBV30 and TRBJ1-1, with TRBD1 as a possible D gene (5 bases). Germline-derived CDR1 and CDR2 are GTSNPN and SVGIG (reference sequence). The V gene lost 7 bases and the J gene lost 7 bases, with 25 bases spanning the gap. CDR3 length equals 15 residues.

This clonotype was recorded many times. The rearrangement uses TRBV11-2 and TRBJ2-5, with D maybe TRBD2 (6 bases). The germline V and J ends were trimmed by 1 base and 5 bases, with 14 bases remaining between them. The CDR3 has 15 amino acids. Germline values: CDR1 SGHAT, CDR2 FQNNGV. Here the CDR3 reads CASSLGAGRQETQYF. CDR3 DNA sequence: TGTGCCAGCAGCTTAGGTGCGGGACGTCAGGAGACCCAGTACTTC. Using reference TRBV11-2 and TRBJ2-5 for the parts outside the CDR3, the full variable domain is EAGVAQSPRYKIIEKRQSVAFWCNPISGHATLYWYQQILGQGPKLLIQFQNNGVVDDSQLPKDRFSAERLKGVDSTLKIQPAKLEDSAVYLCASSLGAGRQETQYFGPGTRLLVL.

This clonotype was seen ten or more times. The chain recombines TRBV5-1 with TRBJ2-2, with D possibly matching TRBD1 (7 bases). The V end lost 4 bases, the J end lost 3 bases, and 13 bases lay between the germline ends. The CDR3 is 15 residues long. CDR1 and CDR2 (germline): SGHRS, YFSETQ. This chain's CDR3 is CASSITGEDTGELFF. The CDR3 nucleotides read TGCGCCAGCAGCATTACAGGGGAGGACACCGGGGAGCTGTTTTTT.

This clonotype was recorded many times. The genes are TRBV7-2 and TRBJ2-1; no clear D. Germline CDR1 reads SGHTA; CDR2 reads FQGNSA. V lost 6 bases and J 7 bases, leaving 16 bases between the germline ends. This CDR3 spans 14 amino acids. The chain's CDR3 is CASSQSPTENEQFF. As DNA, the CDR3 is TGTGCCAGCAGTCAATCCCCGACGGAGAATGAGCAGTTCTTC.

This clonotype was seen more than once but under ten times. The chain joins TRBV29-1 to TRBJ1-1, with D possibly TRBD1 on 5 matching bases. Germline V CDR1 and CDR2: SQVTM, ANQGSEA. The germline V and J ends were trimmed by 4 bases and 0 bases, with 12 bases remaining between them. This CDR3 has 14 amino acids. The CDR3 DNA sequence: TGCAGCGTTGCGGGGCCAGGAATGAACACTGAAGCTTTCTTT. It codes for CSVAGPGMNTEAFF.

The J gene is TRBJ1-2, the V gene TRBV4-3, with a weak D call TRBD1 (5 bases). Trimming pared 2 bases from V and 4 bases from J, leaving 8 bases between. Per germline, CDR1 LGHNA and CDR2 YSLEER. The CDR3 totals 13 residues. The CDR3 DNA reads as TGCGCCAGCAGCCAAAGGCAGGGCTATGGCTACACCTTC. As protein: CASSQRQGYGYTF.

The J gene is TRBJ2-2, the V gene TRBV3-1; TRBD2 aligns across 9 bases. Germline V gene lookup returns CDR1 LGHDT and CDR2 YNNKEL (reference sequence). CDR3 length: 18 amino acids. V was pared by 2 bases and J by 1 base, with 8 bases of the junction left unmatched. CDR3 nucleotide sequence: TGTGCCAGCAGCCAATCGCTCCTAGCGGGACTGAACACCGGGGAGCTGTTTTTT. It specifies CASSQSLLAGLNTGELFF.

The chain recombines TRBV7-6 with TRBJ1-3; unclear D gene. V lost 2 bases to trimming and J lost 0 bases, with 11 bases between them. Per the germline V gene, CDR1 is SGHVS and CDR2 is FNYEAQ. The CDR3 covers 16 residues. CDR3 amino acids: CASSLTPPSSGNTIYF. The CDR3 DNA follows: TGTGCCAGCAGCTTAACGCCTCCGAGCTCTGGAAACACCATATATTTT.

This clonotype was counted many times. CDR3 amino acids: CASSFGQGGTEAFF. In nucleotides, the CDR3 is TGTGCCAGCAGTTTCGGGCAGGGTGGGACTGAAGCTTTCTTT. The chain carries TRBV6-1 and TRBJ1-1; TRBD1 might be the D (5 bases). Germline lookup yields CDR1 MNHNS and CDR2 SASEGT. Trimming cost V 5 bases and J 5 bases, with 15 bases left between them. This CDR3 spans 14 amino acids.

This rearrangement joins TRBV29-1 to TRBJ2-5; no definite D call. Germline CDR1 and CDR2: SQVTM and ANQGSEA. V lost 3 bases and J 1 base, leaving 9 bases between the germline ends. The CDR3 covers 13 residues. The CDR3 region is CSVDTGPQETQYF. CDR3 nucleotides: TGCAGCGTTGATACTGGCCCCCAAGAGACCCAGTACTTC.

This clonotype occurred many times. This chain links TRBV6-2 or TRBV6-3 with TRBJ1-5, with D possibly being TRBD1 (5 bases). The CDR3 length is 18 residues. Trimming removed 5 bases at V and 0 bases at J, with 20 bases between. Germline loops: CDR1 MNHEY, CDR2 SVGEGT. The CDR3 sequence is CASSPIVGLRISNQPQHF. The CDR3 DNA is TGTGCCAGCAGTCCGATCGTGGGGCTTCGGATTAGCAATCAGCCCCAGCATTTT.

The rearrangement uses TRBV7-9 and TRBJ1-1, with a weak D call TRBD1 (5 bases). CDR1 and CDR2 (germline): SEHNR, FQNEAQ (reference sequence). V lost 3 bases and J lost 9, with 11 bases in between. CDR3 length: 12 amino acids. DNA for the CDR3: TGTGCCAGCAGCTTGATCGAGGGACAAGCTTTCTTT. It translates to CASSLIEGQAFF.

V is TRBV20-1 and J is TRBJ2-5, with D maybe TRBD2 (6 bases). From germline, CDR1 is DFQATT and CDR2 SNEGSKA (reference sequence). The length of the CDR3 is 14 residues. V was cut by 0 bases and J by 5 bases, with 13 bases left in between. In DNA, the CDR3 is TGCAGTGCTAGAGACAGTGGCGGAGGGGAGACCCAGTACTTC. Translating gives CSARDSGGGETQYF.

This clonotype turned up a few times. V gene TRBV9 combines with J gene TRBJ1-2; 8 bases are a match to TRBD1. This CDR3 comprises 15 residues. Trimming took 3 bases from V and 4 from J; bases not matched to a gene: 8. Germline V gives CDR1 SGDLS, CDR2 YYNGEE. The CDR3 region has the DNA TGTGCCAGCAGCGCCGGACAGGGAACGGTCTATGGCTACACCTTC. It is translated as CASSAGQGTVYGYTF.

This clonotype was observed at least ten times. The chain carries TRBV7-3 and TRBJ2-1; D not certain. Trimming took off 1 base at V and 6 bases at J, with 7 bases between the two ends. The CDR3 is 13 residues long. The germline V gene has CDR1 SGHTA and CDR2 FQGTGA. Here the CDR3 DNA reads TGTGCCAGCAGCTTAAGTCTATCCAATGAGCAGTTCTTC. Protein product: CASSLSLSNEQFF.

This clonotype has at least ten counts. The CDR3 protein is CSVGAGGNEQFF. CDR3 in DNA: TGCAGCGTTGGGGCAGGGGGCAATGAGCAGTTCTTC. V is TRBV29-1 and J is TRBJ2-1, with 7 bases lining up with TRBD1. V trimming: 4 bases; J trimming: 6 bases; junction bases outside the gene matches: 3. Germline V gene sequence: CDR1 SQVTM, CDR2 ANQGSEA. The CDR3 sequence is 12 residues long.

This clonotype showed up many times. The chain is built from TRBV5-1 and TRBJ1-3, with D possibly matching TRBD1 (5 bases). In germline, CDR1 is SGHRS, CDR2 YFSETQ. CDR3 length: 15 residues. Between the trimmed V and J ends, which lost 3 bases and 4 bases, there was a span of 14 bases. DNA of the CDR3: TGCGCCAGCAGCTCCAGGGTCGGGGCCGGAAACACCATATATTTT. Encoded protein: CASSSRVGAGNTIYF.

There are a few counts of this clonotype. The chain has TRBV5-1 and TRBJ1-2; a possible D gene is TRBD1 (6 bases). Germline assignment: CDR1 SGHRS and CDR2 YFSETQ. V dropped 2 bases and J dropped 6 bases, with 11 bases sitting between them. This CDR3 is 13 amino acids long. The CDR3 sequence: CASSFTGRNGYTF. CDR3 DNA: TGCGCCAGCAGCTTCACAGGGCGTAATGGCTACACCTTC.

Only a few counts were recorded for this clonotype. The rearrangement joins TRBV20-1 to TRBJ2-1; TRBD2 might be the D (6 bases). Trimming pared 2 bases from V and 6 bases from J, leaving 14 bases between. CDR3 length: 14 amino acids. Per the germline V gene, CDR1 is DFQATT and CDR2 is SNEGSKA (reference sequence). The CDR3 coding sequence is TGCAGTGCTAGACCCTTCGGGAGCCCCAATGAGCAGTTCTTC. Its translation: CSARPFGSPNEQFF.

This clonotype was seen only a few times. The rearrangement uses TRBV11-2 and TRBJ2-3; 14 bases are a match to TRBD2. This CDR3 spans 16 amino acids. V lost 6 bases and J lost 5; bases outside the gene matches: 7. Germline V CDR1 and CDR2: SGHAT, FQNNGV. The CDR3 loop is CASSTGLAGAGDTQYF. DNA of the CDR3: TGTGCCAGCAGTACGGGACTAGCGGGAGCGGGAGATACGCAGTATTTT.

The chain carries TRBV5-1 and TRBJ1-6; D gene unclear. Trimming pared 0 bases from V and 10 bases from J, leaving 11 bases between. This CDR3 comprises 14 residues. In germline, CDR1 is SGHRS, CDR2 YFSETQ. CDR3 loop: CASSLEAGLSPLHF. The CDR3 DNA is TGCGCCAGCAGCTTGGAGGCCGGGCTGTCACCCCTCCACTTT.